This TCR beta chain was sequenced during a study of blood T cell repertoires in COVID-19. About the study: Samples came from the United States, Italy and Spain, spanning acute and convalescent COVID-19. Sample material is recorded as cDNA or gDNA derived from T cells, B-cell-depleted T cells, or PBMCs.

In the original workflow: Amplified reference gene primers provided the basis for estimating nucleated cell counts. Clones were sequenced by immunoSEQ multiplex PCR, and TCRdb holds only the in-frame ones, with some missing. V, J and clone size reflect that table, while D and trimming were determined from the DNA. This table has over 100,000 clones, approximately 91% appearing once. CDR3 length equals 14 residues. In germline, CDR1 is SGHRS, CDR2 YFSETQ. V was clipped by 5 bases and J by 6 bases, with 12 bases between them. The clonotype originates from a man younger than 30 with acute or convalescent COVID-19. This chain links TRBV5-1 with TRBJ1-6, with a possible D match to TRBD1 (6 bases). Material: peripheral blood. This chain's CDR3 is CASRGGTSNSPLHF. The CDR3 DNA is TGCGCCAGCAGAGGTGGGACAAGTAATTCACCCCTCCACTTT. The whole variable domain, filled in from reference TRBV5-1 and TRBJ1-6, reads KAGVTQTPRYLIKTRGQQVTLSCSPISGHRSVSWYQQTPGQGLQFLFEYFSETQRNKGNFPGRFSGRQFSNSRSEMNVSTLELGDSALYLCASRGGTSNSPLHFGNGTRLTVT.